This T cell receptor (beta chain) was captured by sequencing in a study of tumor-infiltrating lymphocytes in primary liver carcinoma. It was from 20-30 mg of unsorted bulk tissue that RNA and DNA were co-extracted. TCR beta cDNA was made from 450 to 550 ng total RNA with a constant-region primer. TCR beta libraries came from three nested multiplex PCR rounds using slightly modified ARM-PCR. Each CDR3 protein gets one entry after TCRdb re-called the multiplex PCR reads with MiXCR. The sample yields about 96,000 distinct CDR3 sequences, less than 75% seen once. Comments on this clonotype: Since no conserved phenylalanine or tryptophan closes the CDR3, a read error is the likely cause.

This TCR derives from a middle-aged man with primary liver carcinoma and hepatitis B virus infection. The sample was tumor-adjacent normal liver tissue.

The CDR3 DNA follows: TGTGCCAGCAGCTTAGGGCCGTGGCGGGAGGAGGCAGGTACGCAGTATTAT. It encodes CASSLGPWREEAGTQYY. The rearrangement uses TRBV11-2 and TRBJ2-3; TRBD2 aligns across 8 bases. This CDR3 is 17 amino acids long. V lost 1 base, J lost 8 bases, and 14 bases stayed unmatched. The germline V gene encodes CDR1 SGHAT and CDR2 FQNNGV.